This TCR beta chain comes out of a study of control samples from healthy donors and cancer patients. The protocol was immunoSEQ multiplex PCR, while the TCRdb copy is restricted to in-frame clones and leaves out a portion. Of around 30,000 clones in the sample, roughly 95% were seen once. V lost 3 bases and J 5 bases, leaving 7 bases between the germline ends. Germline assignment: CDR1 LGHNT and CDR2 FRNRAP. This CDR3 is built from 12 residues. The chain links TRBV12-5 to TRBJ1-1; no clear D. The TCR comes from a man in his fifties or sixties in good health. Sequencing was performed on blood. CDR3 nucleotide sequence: TGTGCTAGTGGTTTAGGGTGGACTGAAGCTTTCTTT. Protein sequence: CASGLGWTEAFF.